The 17 T cell receptor beta chains below all came from one sample that was sequenced in a study of blood T cell repertoires in COVID-19. TCRdb keeps only in-frame clones here, not all; method: immunoSEQ multiplex PCR. This sample carries over 130,000 clones, about 91% of them seen once, and the ten largest clones take around 26%. Sample: peripheral blood. These receptors originate from a human donor in a cohort sampled during active COVID-19.

This rearrangement joins TRBV7-2 to TRBJ2-1; 9 bases line up with TRBD2. J was trimmed by 5 bases and V by 5 bases; bases with no gene match: 13. Germline CDR1 SGHTA, CDR2 FQGNSA. CDR3 length equals 17 residues. The CDR3 sequence: CASSPGPARGGNNEQFF. The CDR3 DNA reads as TGTGCCAGCAGCCCCGGACCGGCGCGGGGGGGAAACAATGAGCAGTTCTTC.

The J gene is TRBJ2-7, the V gene TRBV5-6, with TRBD1 matching over 8 bases. Trimming at V came to 4 bases and at J to 3 bases, leaving 12 bases not matched to a gene. Germline V lookup: CDR1 SGHDT, CDR2 YYEEEE. This CDR3 is 16 amino acids long. CDR3 bases: TGTGCCAGCAGCCTAAGAACCGGGACAGGCTACTACGAGCAGTACTTC. Translation gives CASSLRTGTGYYEQYF.

Concerning this clone: This CDR3 is also generated by other DNA sequences in the sample. V is TRBV3-1 (or the pseudogene TRBV3-2) and J is TRBJ2-5; 13 bases match TRBD2. Germline CDR1 reads LGHDT; CDR2 reads YNNKEL (reference sequence). V dropped 4 bases and J dropped 5; count of bases not matched to a gene: 1. This CDR3 region has 14 residues. In nucleotides, the CDR3 is TGTGCCAGCAGCCCGACTAGCGGGGGGGAGACCCAGTACTTC. Protein product: CASSPTSGGETQYF.

The rearrangement uses TRBV4-1 and TRBJ2-5; 7 nucleotides line up with TRBD1. The V gene end was trimmed by 2 bases and the J gene end by 5 bases; junction bases not matched to a gene: 8. CDR3 size: 15 residues. CDR1 and CDR2 from the germline V gene are MGHRA and YSYEKL. CDR3 in DNA: TGCGCCAGCAGCCAAAACGGTCAGGGGGATGAGACCCAGTACTTC. Residues: CASSQNGQGDETQYF.

The V and J genes are TRBV30 and TRBJ1-1, with D uncertain. The germline CDR1 and CDR2 sequences are GTSNPN and SVGIG (reference sequence). Trimming shortened V by 8 bases and J by 0 bases, and 10 bases separated the two germline ends. This CDR3 has 12 amino acids. The CDR3 DNA reads as TGTGCCCGAAAGAACATGAACACTGAAGCTTTCTTT. Translating gives CARKNMNTEAFF. Using reference TRBV30 and TRBJ1-1 for the parts outside the CDR3, the full variable domain is SQTIHQWPATLVQPVGSPLSLECTVEGTSNPNLYWYRQAAGRGLQLLFYSVGIGQISSEVPQNLSASRPQDRQFILSSKKLLLSDSGFYLCARKNMNTEAFFGQGTRLTVV.

CDR3 region: CASSYGTSGGNEQFF. DNA of the CDR3: TGTGCCAGCAGCTATGGGACTAGCGGGGGGAATGAGCAGTTCTTC. This sequence joins TRBV11-3 and TRBJ2-1; 15 nucleotides match TRBD2. With V trimmed by 4 bases and J by 7 bases, 2 bases remained unmatched. The CDR3 is 15 amino acids. In germline, CDR1 is SGHNT, CDR2 YENEEA. Using reference TRBV11-3 and TRBJ2-1 for the parts outside the CDR3, the full variable domain is EAGVVQSPRYKIIEKKQPVAFWCNPISGHNTLYWYLQNLGQGPELLIRYENEEAVDDSQLPKDRFSAERLKGVDSTLKIQPAELGDSAVYLCASSYGTSGGNEQFFGPGTRLTVL.

This chain connects TRBV29-1 to TRBJ2-3; 10 bases are shared with TRBD2. This CDR3 is built from 14 residues. Germline values: CDR1 SQVTM, CDR2 ANQGSEA. The V gene end was trimmed by 6 bases and the J gene end by 5 bases; junction bases not matched to a gene: 8. DNA of the CDR3: TGCAGCGTGGGAACTAGCGGGGTTATAGATACGCAGTATTTT. Encoded protein: CSVGTSGVIDTQYF.

The chain is built from TRBV9 and TRBJ2-5; tentative D call: TRBD1 (5 bases). The V end was cut by 4 bases, the J end by 5 bases, with 12 bases between. Germline V CDR1 and CDR2: SGDLS, YYNGEE. The CDR3 is made up of 13 amino acids. The CDR3 is CASSPDTMETQYF. CDR3 nucleotide sequence: TGTGCCAGCAGCCCGGACACAATGGAGACCCAGTACTTC.

In this sample, this clone turned up a few times. The J gene is TRBJ2-2, the V gene TRBV4-2, with TRBD2 as a possible D gene (6 bases). With 0 bases removed from V and 6 bases from J, the gap between germline ends came to 11 bases. CDR3 length: 15 residues. CDR1 and CDR2 (germline): LGHNA, YNFKEQ. CDR3 sequence: CASSQEAREAGELFF. The CDR3 DNA follows: TGTGCCAGCAGCCAAGAGGCGAGGGAGGCCGGGGAGCTGTTTTTT.

This rearrangement joins TRBV24-1 to TRBJ2-1; 8 positions agree with TRBD2. The CDR3 has 15 residues. Germline V gene data show CDR1 as KGHDR and CDR2 as SFDVKD. The V and J ends lost 4 bases and 3 bases, in that order; junction bases with no gene match: 4. CDR3 in DNA: TGTGCCACCAGTGACACCGGGACTAGCTACAATGAGCAGTTCTTC. Its translation: CATSDTGTSYNEQFF.

The chain joins TRBV4-3 to TRBJ1-2, with D uncertain. Germline V gene sequence: CDR1 LGHNA, CDR2 YSLEER. V was cut by 1 base and J by 7 bases, with 13 bases left in between. The CDR3 contains 14 residues. CDR3 region: CASSQVPSRGGYTF. The CDR3 bases are TGCGCCAGCAGCCAAGTTCCCTCTCGGGGTGGCTACACCTTC.

Written as DNA, the CDR3 is TGTGCCAGCAGCCAAACAGGGGCGTACGGCTACACCTTC. Translating gives CASSQTGAYGYTF. The V call is TRBV3-1 (or the pseudogene TRBV3-2), the J call TRBJ1-2; the match to TRBD1 covers 7 bases. V gave up 2 bases and J gave up 8 bases; unmatched junction bases: 5. CDR3 length equals 13 residues. CDR1 is LGHDT, CDR2 YNNKEL, per germline (reference sequence).

This chain uses TRBV5-4 with TRBJ1-1; a weak D match, TRBD1 (6 bases). V gave up 5 bases and J gave up 2 bases, with 13 bases separating them. The germline V gene has CDR1 SGHNT and CDR2 YYREEE (reference sequence). The CDR3 length is 14 residues. This CDR3 is CASSWGTPNTEAFF. The CDR3 DNA is TGTGCCAGCAGTTGGGGGACACCTAACACTGAAGCTTTCTTT.

Comments on this clone: Different DNA sequences within this sample yield the same CDR3. The rearrangement links TRBV7-6 to TRBJ1-1; D call uncertain. CDR1 and CDR2 from the germline V gene are SGHVS and FNYEAQ. The CDR3 spans 12 residues. V lost 5 bases, J lost 4 bases, and 8 bases lay in between. CDR3 loop: CASSPDTTEAFF. The CDR3 bases are TGTGCCAGCAGCCCAGACACCACTGAAGCTTTCTTT.

The chain has TRBV5-1 and TRBJ2-2, with 8 bases lining up with TRBD1. The ends lost 4 bases at V and 7 bases at J; junction bases unmatched: 18. Germline V gene lookup returns CDR1 SGHRS and CDR2 YFSETQ. CDR3 size: 18 residues. The CDR3 DNA sequence: TGCGCCAGCAGCAAGCCGACAGGGGTTGTGTTTCAAAACGGGGAGCTGTTTTTT. This encodes CASSKPTGVVFQNGELFF.

This chain connects TRBV11-2 to TRBJ2-6, with a weak D call TRBD2 (7 bases). The CDR3 covers 14 residues. CDR1 is SGHAT, CDR2 FQNNGV, per germline. Trimming shortened V by 5 bases and J by 15 bases, and 20 bases separated the two germline ends. CDR3 nucleotide sequence: TGTGCCAGCAGCCCGACGGCGGGGGCCCCAGACCTGACTTTC. It encodes CASSPTAGAPDLTF.

The chain combines TRBV4-1 with TRBJ1-4, with 10 bases aligning to TRBD1. The CDR3 has 15 residues. J gave up 8 bases and V 2 bases, and 5 bases lay outside the gene matches. Germline CDR1 MGHRA, CDR2 YSYEKL. The CDR3 nucleotides read TGCGCCAGCAGCCAACCCTGGGACAGGGGCGAAAAACTGTTTTTT. It encodes CASSQPWDRGEKLFF.